This T cell receptor beta chain was sequenced for a study of human T cells and chemical hapten exposure. Whole-study findings and limits: Compared with pre-sensitization or healthy control sets, expanded TCRs clustered more.

This clonotype was counted only a few times. Antigen unknown. Indicated time point: pre-sensitization, week 0. The sample's treatment: therapeutic diphenylcyclopropenone sensitization with weekly scalp DPC. Trimming took off 1 base at V and 8 bases at J, with 12 bases between the two ends. The CDR3 has 15 amino acids. The germline CDR1 and CDR2 sequences are MNHEY and SMNVEV (reference sequence). TCRdb used MiXCR to reprocess the RACE reads, holding one entry per CDR3 protein. The table shows fewer than 200,000 distinct CDR3 sequences, with nearly 30% occurring only once. The chain carries TRBV27 and TRBJ1-6, with D unresolved. This clonotype originated in a woman in her thirties with alopecia areata. Some clones in this sample may be carry-over from other donors' samples. This material consisted of whole blood, taken in connection with sensitization to the hapten diphenylcyclopropenone (DPC). CDR3: CASSLFSGFYSPLHF. The CDR3, as DNA: TGTGCCAGCAGTTTATTTTCGGGGTTTTATTCACCCCTCCACTTT.